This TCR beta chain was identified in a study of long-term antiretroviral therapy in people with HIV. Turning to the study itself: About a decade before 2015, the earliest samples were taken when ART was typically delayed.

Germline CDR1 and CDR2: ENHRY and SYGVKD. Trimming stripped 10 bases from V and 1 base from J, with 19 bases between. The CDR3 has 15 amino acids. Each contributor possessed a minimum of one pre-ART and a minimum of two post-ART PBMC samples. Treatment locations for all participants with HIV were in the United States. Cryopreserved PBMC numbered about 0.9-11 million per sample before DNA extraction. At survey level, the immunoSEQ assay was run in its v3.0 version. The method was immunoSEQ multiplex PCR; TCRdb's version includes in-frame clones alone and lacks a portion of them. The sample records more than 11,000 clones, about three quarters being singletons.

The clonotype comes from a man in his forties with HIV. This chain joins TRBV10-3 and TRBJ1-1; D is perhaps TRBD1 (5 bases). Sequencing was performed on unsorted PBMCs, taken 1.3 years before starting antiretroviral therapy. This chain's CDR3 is CATALFRDSNTEAFF. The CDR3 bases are TGTGCCACCGCCCTCTTTCGGGACTCGAACACTGAAGCTTTCTTT.